This section outlines one T cell receptor beta chain sequence together with its context. Its antigen is unidentified. Germline V gene lookup returns CDR1 GTSNPN and CDR2 SVGIG (reference sequence). This CDR3 spans 15 amino acids. Trimming removed 1 base from V and 5 bases from J; junction bases left unmatched: 7. This sample is part of a study of PD-1 blockade in mismatch repair-deficient tumors. Study-wide points: Tumor-resident clones, often undetectable pretreatment in blood, expanded then contracted after pembrolizumab.

This table comes from immunoSEQ multiplex PCR, and its TCRdb copy is limited to in-frame clones, with some not included. The profile shows approximately 25,000 clones, 75% to 85% of them singletons. PCR or immunohistochemistry showed mismatch repair deficiency in every enrolled patient. TCRs were sequenced from three patients responding to pembrolizumab. The receptor was derived from an adult with mismatch repair-deficient cancer. The input for sequencing was peripheral blood, taken 12 weeks after starting pembrolizumab. The chain recombines TRBV30 with TRBJ2-3; 9 bases match TRBD2. CDR3 loop: CAWSEGAGGLDTQYF. The DNA for the CDR3 is TGTGCCTGGAGTGAGGGAGCGGGAGGTTTAGATACGCAGTATTTT. The whole variable domain, filled in from reference TRBV30 and TRBJ2-3, reads SQTIHQWPATLVQPVGSPLSLECTVEGTSNPNLYWYRQAAGRGLQLLFYSVGIGQISSEVPQNLSASRPQDRQFILSSKKLLLSDSGFYLCAWSEGAGGLDTQYFGPGTRLTVL.